One sample yielded the 11 T cell receptor beta chains listed below, sequenced in a study of cytomegalovirus exposure and HLA in healthy donors. The PCR employed 60 Vbeta primers together with 13 Jbeta primers. Only in-frame clones appear in the TCRdb table, and some are missing; sequencing was by immunoSEQ multiplex PCR. The sample shows 200,000 or so clones, 60% to 80% of them seen only once. Sequencing was performed on PBMCs. The receptors come from a male donor in good health and CMV-seronegative.

The chain employs TRBV2 and TRBJ2-1, with TRBD2 matching 10 bases. The CDR3 covers 13 residues. Trimming cost V 8 bases and J 9 bases; bases outside gene matches: 7. Germline-derived CDR1 and CDR2 are SNHLY and FYNNEI. The CDR3 protein is CASRTSGFSEQFF. CDR3 nucleotides: TGTGCCAGCCGGACTAGCGGTTTTAGTGAGCAGTTCTTC.

The J gene is TRBJ2-5, the V gene TRBV2; 8 bases match TRBD2. The CDR3 extends over 12 amino acids. The junction had 2 bases not matched to a gene; V was cut back by 7 bases and J by 4 bases. The germline gives CDR1 SNHLY, CDR2 FYNNEI. CDR3 in DNA: TGTGCCAGCACCGCGGGAGGAGAGACCCAGTACTTC. It translates to CASTAGGETQYF.

This clone turned up a few times. V usage is TRBV27 and J usage is TRBJ1-4; no clear D. Germline lookup yields CDR1 MNHEY and CDR2 SMNVEV (reference sequence). CDR3 length: 13 residues. V shed 2 bases and J shed 4 bases, with 5 bases lying between them. CDR3 DNA sequence: TGTGCCAGCAGTTTAATCGGTAATGAAAAACTGTTTTTT. This sequence encodes CASSLIGNEKLFF.

The chain couples TRBV2 to TRBJ1-4; D not resolved. V was shortened by 5 bases and J by 8 bases, with 15 bases between the two germline ends. Germline loops: CDR1 SNHLY, CDR2 FYNNEI. The CDR3 is 14 amino acids. CDR3 nucleotides: TGTGCCAGCAGTACACAGACAACGGCAGAAAAACTGTTTTTT. It translates to CASSTQTTAEKLFF.

For the CDR3, the DNA is TGTGCCTGGAGTAAACGGGCGGGGCTCCCGAGCACCGGGGAGCTGTTTTTT. Protein product: CAWSKRAGLPSTGELFF. J is TRBJ2-2 and V is TRBV30; D possibly corresponds to TRBD2 (6 bases). Per germline, CDR1 GTSNPN and CDR2 SVGIG (reference sequence). Trimming removed 2 bases at V and 4 bases at J, with 20 bases between. The CDR3 extends over 17 amino acids.

The gene calls are TRBV27 and TRBJ1-3; D is perhaps TRBD1 (5 bases). The CDR3 runs 15 residues. Trimming stripped 0 bases from V and 4 bases from J, with 10 bases between. The germline V gene encodes CDR1 MNHEY and CDR2 SMNVEV (reference sequence). The CDR3 sequence is CASSLSRGWGNTIYF. In DNA form, the CDR3 reads TGTGCCAGCAGTTTATCTCGGGGGTGGGGAAACACCATATATTTT.

Written as DNA, the CDR3 is TGTGCCAGCTCACCCCTCCCTCAGCGGGAGAGCACCGGGGAGCTGTTTTTT. As protein: CASSPLPQRESTGELFF. The chain couples TRBV18 to TRBJ2-2, with 8 bases aligning to TRBD2. V lost 3 bases to trimming and J lost 4 bases; unmatched junction nucleotides: 10. CDR1 and CDR2 (germline): KGHSH, LQKENI. This CDR3 has 17 amino acids.

The chain couples TRBV10-1 to TRBJ2-7; 11 bases fit TRBD2. CDR1 WNHNN and CDR2 SYGVQD come from the germline V gene (reference sequence). The ends lost 6 bases at V and 2 bases at J; junction bases unmatched: 9. The CDR3 is 16 residues long. The CDR3 coding sequence is TGCGCCAGCAGATCGTCCCTAGCGGGAGGTACCTACGAGCAGTACTTC. It specifies CASRSSLAGGTYEQYF.

This clone occurred once. The chain recombines TRBV6-5 with TRBJ1-6, with TRBD1 as a possible D gene (6 bases). Trimming stripped 0 bases from V and 8 bases from J, with 11 bases between. Germline CDR1 reads MNHEY; CDR2 reads SVGAGI. The CDR3 is made up of 15 amino acids. The CDR3 loop reads CASSYSGRGYSPLHF. CDR3 in DNA: TGTGCCAGCAGTTACTCGGGCAGGGGCTATTCACCCCTCCACTTT.

The chain employs TRBV18 and TRBJ2-5, with TRBD2 matching over 9 bases. Germline lookup yields CDR1 KGHSH and CDR2 LQKENI. Germline trimming cut 3 bases from V and 4 bases from J; bases unmatched to any gene: 15. The CDR3 extends over 18 amino acids. The CDR3 DNA reads as TGTGCCAGCTCACCTTGGTCTAGCGGGATTGGGTTAGGAGAGACCCAGTACTTC. Protein product: CASSPWSSGIGLGETQYF.

The J gene is TRBJ1-4, the V gene TRBV28; D is unclear. V lost 6 bases to trimming and J lost 5 bases, with 13 bases between them. There are 14 residues in the CDR3. Germline V lookup: CDR1 MDHEN, CDR2 SYDVKM. The DNA for the CDR3 is TGTGCCAGCAGATGGCAGGCGCAAAATGAAAAACTGTTTTTT. Residues: CASRWQAQNEKLFF.